This TCR beta chain was profiled in a study of shared clonotypes between healthy human individuals. Study results and limitations: Sequencing depth was expected to influence donor clonotype sharing.

At deep level, the assay was performed. Source study methods: ImmunoSEQ output held junction-only sequences without quality scores, so filtering differed. Libraries were prepared by immunoSEQ multiplex PCR; TCRdb keeps only in-frame clonotypes and omits some of them. That table supplies the V and J calls and clone size; D and trimming were determined from the DNA. This table has millions of clones, approximately 95% appearing once. CDR3 length equals 14 residues. Germline V lookup: CDR1 MNHEY, CDR2 SMNVEV (reference sequence). The V gene end was trimmed by 6 bases and the J gene end by 2 bases; junction bases not matched to a gene: 4. Worth noting for this clone: Its antigen is undetermined.

The sequenced sample consisted of naive CD4+ T cells from PBMCs. Subset here: CD45RA+ positively selected. The chain has TRBV27 and TRBJ2-7, with 10 bases matching TRBD1. This TCR was sampled from a man between 18 and 29 years old in good health. Some clones in this sample may be carry-over from other donors' samples. The CDR3 protein is CASRRGTGAYEQYF. The CDR3 DNA is TGTGCCAGCAGGCGCGGGACAGGGGCCTACGAGCAGTACTTC.